The rows below give T cell receptor beta chains drawn from one sample of a study of CXCR3-negative and CXCR3-positive naive CD8 T cells. Following a re-call of the 5' RACE reads, TCRdb has one entry per CDR3 protein and lacks DNA. Its table lists about 150,000 distinct CDR3 sequences. The sequenced sample consisted of naive CXCR3+ CD8+ T cells from blood. The source is a human donor in good health. Some clones in this sample may be carry-over from other donors' samples. Each CDR3 is given with its conserved first and last residue.

j_call: TRBJ2-5; v_call: TRBV28; cdr3_aa: CASRGPGTGIVQETQYF
j_call: TRBJ2-1; v_call: TRBV7-9; cdr3_aa: CASTTGQDSPYNEQFF
j_call: TRBJ2-7; v_call: TRBV29-1; cdr3_aa: CSVEDGAGGYEQYF
j_call: TRBJ2-7; v_call: TRBV7-9; cdr3_aa: CASSLLGTTYEQYF
j_call: TRBJ2-4; v_call: TRBV7-9; cdr3_aa: CASSLDRKDIQYF
j_call: TRBJ2-5; v_call: TRBV29-1; cdr3_aa: CSVELAGVPETQYF
j_call: TRBJ2-2; v_call: TRBV5-4; cdr3_aa: CASSFHDTGELFF
j_call: TRBJ1-4; v_call: TRBV12-3/TRBV12-4; cdr3_aa: CASSHGPEGEKLFF
j_call: TRBJ2-7; v_call: TRBV4-1; cdr3_aa: CASSQVRGLYEQYF
j_call: TRBJ2-7; v_call: TRBV12-3/TRBV12-4; cdr3_aa: CASRSHTYEQYF
j_call: TRBJ1-2; v_call: TRBV7-2; cdr3_aa: CASTEPPNYGYTF
j_call: TRBJ2-7; v_call: TRBV4-1; cdr3_aa: CASSQGIGGYYEQYF
j_call: TRBJ2-1; v_call: TRBV4-1; cdr3_aa: CASSLRLADRYNEQFF
j_call: TRBJ2-7; v_call: TRBV2; cdr3_aa: CASSAPGQSYEQYF
j_call: TRBJ2-1; v_call: TRBV11-2; cdr3_aa: CASSLAAAYIEQFF
j_call: TRBJ2-7; v_call: TRBV6-5; cdr3_aa: CASRTSFSYEQYF
j_call: TRBJ1-3; v_call: TRBV15; cdr3_aa: CATSNGQGDTIYF
j_call: TRBJ2-1; v_call: TRBV4-1; cdr3_aa: CASSHTKGEQFF
j_call: TRBJ2-7; v_call: TRBV5-1; cdr3_aa: CASSLHLFTGSYEQYF
j_call: TRBJ2-1; v_call: TRBV19; cdr3_aa: CASKGLAYNEQFF
j_call: TRBJ1-1; v_call: TRBV27; cdr3_aa: CASSRTVNMNTEAFF
j_call: TRBJ2-3; v_call: TRBV15; cdr3_aa: CATSRAPVNARDTQYF
j_call: TRBJ1-4; v_call: TRBV4-1; cdr3_aa: CASSQEGQAKNEKLFF
j_call: TRBJ2-1; v_call: TRBV6-5; cdr3_aa: CASSYFPGLAGVGNEQFF
j_call: TRBJ2-4; v_call: TRBV7-8; cdr3_aa: CASSLIGGQGRRLAKNIQYF
j_call: TRBJ2-7; v_call: TRBV6-2/TRBV6-3; cdr3_aa: CASSYFRTGGASEQYF
j_call: TRBJ2-7; v_call: TRBV6-5; cdr3_aa: CASSYHGQGAYEQYF
j_call: TRBJ2-1; v_call: TRBV29-1; cdr3_aa: CSVGLAGENEQFF
j_call: TRBJ2-1; v_call: TRBV7-6; cdr3_aa: CASSSPRRGQNGNEQFF
j_call: TRBJ2-3; v_call: TRBV4-2; cdr3_aa: CASTYSTTSTDTQYF
j_call: TRBJ2-3; v_call: TRBV28; cdr3_aa: CASSLLDSGRTDTQYF
j_call: TRBJ2-3; v_call: TRBV28; cdr3_aa: CASSATGSDTQYF
j_call: TRBJ2-3; v_call: TRBV21-1; cdr3_aa: CASSKTKVGQGDGVTDTQYF
j_call: TRBJ2-1; v_call: TRBV5-5; cdr3_aa: CASSTGQGPWSDNEQFF
j_call: TRBJ2-1; v_call: TRBV20-1; cdr3_aa: CSAREGGGYNEQFF
j_call: TRBJ2-1; v_call: TRBV12-3/TRBV12-4; cdr3_aa: CASTPGLGRSSYNEQFF